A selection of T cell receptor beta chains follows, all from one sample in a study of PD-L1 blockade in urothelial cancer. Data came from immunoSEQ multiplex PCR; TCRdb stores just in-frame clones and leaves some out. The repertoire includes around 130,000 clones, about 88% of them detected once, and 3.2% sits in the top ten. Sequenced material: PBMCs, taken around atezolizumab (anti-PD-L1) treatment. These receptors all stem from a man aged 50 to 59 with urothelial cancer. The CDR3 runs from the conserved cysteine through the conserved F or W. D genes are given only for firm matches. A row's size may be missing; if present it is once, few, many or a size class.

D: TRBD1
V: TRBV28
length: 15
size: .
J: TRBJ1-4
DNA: TGTGCCAGCAGTCCCCTACAGGGGAGGAGAGGAAAACTGTTTTTT
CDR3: CASSPLQGRRGKLFF

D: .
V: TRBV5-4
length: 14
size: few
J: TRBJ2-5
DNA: TGTGCCAGCAGCTCGACAGGAGTCCAAGAGACCCAGTACTTC
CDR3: CASSSTGVQETQYF

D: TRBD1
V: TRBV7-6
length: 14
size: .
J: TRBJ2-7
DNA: TGTGCCAGCAGCCCCGGGACAGGGCAGGGCGAGCAGTACTTC
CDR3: CASSPGTGQGEQYF

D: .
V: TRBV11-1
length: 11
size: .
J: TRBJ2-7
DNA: TGTGCCAGCAGCATATCCTACGAGCAGTACTTC
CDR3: CASSISYEQYF

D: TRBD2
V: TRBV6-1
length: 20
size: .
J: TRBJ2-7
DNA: TGTGCCAGCAGTGAACTTTTTCCGGGACTAGCGGGAGGAGTTGGCATGGGGCAGTACTTC
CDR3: CASSELFPGLAGGVGMGQYF

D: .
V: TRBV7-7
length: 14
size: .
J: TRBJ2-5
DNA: TGTGCTAGCAGCTTAGGAAGCGGTCAAGAGACCCAGTACTTC
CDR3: CASSLGSGQETQYF

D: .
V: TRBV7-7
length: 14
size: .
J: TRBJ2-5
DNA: TGTGCTAGCAGCCAGTCGGGGGTCCAAGAGACCCAGTACTTC
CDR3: CASSQSGVQETQYF

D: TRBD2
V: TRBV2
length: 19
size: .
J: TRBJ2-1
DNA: TGTGCCAGCAGTGAACCGGACCGACTAGCGGGACTCCTCGGAGATGAGCAGTTCTTC
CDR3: CASSEPDRLAGLLGDEQFF

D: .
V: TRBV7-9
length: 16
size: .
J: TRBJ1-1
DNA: TGTGCCAGCAGCTTTCGTCAGGGAAGTATGAACACTGAAGCTTTCTTT
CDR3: CASSFRQGSMNTEAFF

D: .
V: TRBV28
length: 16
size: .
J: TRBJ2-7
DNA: TGTGCCAGCAGTTCACCCGTTGCTGGGGGGGCTCAGGGGCAGTACTTC
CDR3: CASSSPVAGGAQGQYF

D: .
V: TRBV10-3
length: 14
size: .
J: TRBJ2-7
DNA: TGTGCCATCAGTAAAGGGGGGGTTGGCGTCGAGCAGTACTTC
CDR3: CAISKGGVGVEQYF

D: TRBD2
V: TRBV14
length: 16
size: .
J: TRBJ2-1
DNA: TGTGCCAGCAGCCAAGGACTAGCGGGAGGTAGGAATGAGCAGTTCTTC
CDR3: CASSQGLAGGRNEQFF

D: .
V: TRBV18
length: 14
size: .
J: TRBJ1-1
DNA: TGTGCCAGCTCACCACCGACAGCTAACACTGAAGCTTTCTTT
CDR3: CASSPPTANTEAFF

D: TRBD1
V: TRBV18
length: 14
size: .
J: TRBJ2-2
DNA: TGTGCCAGCTCAGTTGGGACAGTCACCGGGGAGCTGTTTTTT
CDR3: CASSVGTVTGELFF

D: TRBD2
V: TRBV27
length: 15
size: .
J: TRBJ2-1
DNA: TGTGCCAGCAGTTCAGGGACTAGCGGGTACAATGAGCAGTTCTTC
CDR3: CASSSGTSGYNEQFF